The 18 T cell receptor beta chains given below trace back to one sample, sequenced in a study of PD-L1 blockade in urothelial cancer. The sample's time point: peripheral blood 6 weeks after treatment start. Only in-frame clones appear in the TCRdb table, and some are missing; sequencing was by immunoSEQ multiplex PCR. There are more than 95,000 clones in the sample; 75% to 90% occur only once, and about 1.5% lies in the top ten. The material sequenced was PBMCs, taken around atezolizumab (anti-PD-L1) treatment. Every receptor here comes from a man aged 60 to 75 with urothelial cancer.

About this clone: Other DNA sequences within the sample encode an identical CDR3. V and J are TRBV18 and TRBJ1-5; D may be TRBD1 (6 bases). The CDR3 length is 15 residues. Per the germline V gene, CDR1 is KGHSH and CDR2 is LQKENI. The V end was cut by 3 bases, the J end by 2 bases, with 11 bases between. CDR3 protein: CASSPVAGGNQPQHF. DNA for the CDR3: TGTGCCAGCTCACCGGTGGCAGGGGGCAATCAGCCCCAGCATTTT.

This sequence joins TRBV27 and TRBJ2-7, with 10 nucleotides matching TRBD1. The V gene end was trimmed by 0 bases and the J gene end by 5 bases; junction bases not matched to a gene: 10. CDR1 MNHEY and CDR2 SMNVEV come from the germline V gene (reference sequence). This CDR3 spans 17 amino acids. CDR3 amino acids: CASSLSDLTGGIHEQYF. CDR3 coding DNA: TGTGCCAGCAGTTTATCCGACCTGACAGGGGGCATACACGAGCAGTACTTC.

This chain connects TRBV2 to TRBJ2-1; TRBD2 agrees at 9 bases. Germline CDR1 is SNHLY and CDR2 is FYNNEI. The CDR3 consists of 15 residues. V lost 4 bases and J lost 4; bases outside the gene matches: 5. CDR3 nucleotide sequence: TGTGCCAGCAGTGGGGCTAGCGGGGCTTACAATGAGCAGTTCTTC. It codes for CASSGASGAYNEQFF.

Written as DNA, the CDR3 is TGCGCCAGCAGCTTGGCGGCAGGGGACACCTACGAGCAGTACTTC. Translated: CASSLAAGDTYEQYF. The chain carries TRBV5-1 and TRBJ2-7; a weak D match, TRBD1 (6 bases). The CDR3 is made up of 15 amino acids. Per the germline V gene, CDR1 is SGHRS and CDR2 is YFSETQ. V lost 0 bases to trimming and J lost 2 bases, with 12 bases between them.

This chain joins TRBV5-1 and TRBJ2-3; 9 bases are shared with TRBD2. This CDR3 spans 13 amino acids. Trimming took 4 bases from V and 6 from J; bases not matched to a gene: 3. Germline CDR1 reads SGHRS; CDR2 reads YFSETQ. The CDR3 protein is CASSPGTSDTQYF. Written as DNA, the CDR3 is TGCGCCAGCAGCCCAGGGACTAGCGATACGCAGTATTTT. Based on the CDR3 plus reference TRBV5-1 and TRBJ2-3, the full variable domain is KAGVTQTPRYLIKTRGQQVTLSCSPISGHRSVSWYQQTPGQGLQFLFEYFSETQRNKGNFPGRFSGRQFSNSRSEMNVSTLELGDSALYLCASSPGTSDTQYFGPGTRLTVL.

The rearrangement links TRBV5-1 to TRBJ1-5; D is perhaps TRBD1 (5 bases). CDR3 length equals 17 residues. Trimming left V 0 bases short and J 0 bases short, with 13 bases between. The germline V gene encodes CDR1 SGHRS and CDR2 YFSETQ. CDR3 DNA sequence: TGCGCCAGCAGCTTGGAATTAGGGCAGGGTAGCAATCAGCCCCAGCATTTT. Residues: CASSLELGQGSNQPQHF.

The rearrangement links TRBV4-2 to TRBJ1-1; D might be TRBD1 (5 bases). The CDR3 totals 16 residues. The V gene lost 0 bases and the J gene lost 1 base, with 12 bases spanning the gap. Germline CDR1 LGHNA, CDR2 YNFKEQ. CDR3 sequence (DNA): TGTGCCAGCAGCCAAGAGAACCGGGGGAAGAACACTGAAGCTTTCTTT. It is translated as CASSQENRGKNTEAFF.

This sequence joins TRBV4-1 and TRBJ2-1; TRBD2 matches 8 bases. This CDR3 comprises 13 residues. The germline CDR1 and CDR2 sequences are MGHRA and YSYEKL. Germline trimming cut 4 bases from V and 16 bases from J; bases unmatched to any gene: 12. CDR3 region: CASSPSASGSLFF. The CDR3 nucleotides are TGCGCCAGCAGCCCATCGGCCAGCGGGAGTTTATTCTTC.

The count of this clone is one. The chain recombines TRBV7-6 with TRBJ2-4; TRBD1 is a possible D gene (5 bases). CDR1 and CDR2 from the germline V gene are SGHVS and FNYEAQ. This CDR3 spans 14 amino acids. Between the trimmed V and J ends, which lost 1 base and 7 bases, there was a span of 11 bases. CDR3 sequence: CASSLEGSGNIQYF. CDR3 nucleotide sequence: TGTGCCAGCAGCTTAGAGGGGTCTGGTAACATTCAGTACTTC.

The chain joins TRBV28 to TRBJ1-3, with 9 bases that match TRBD1. Trimming took 1 base from V and 3 from J; bases not matched to a gene: 4. The CDR3 consists of 16 residues. The germline CDR1 and CDR2 sequences are MDHEN and SYDVKM. As DNA, the CDR3 is TGTGCCAGCAGTTTATCGGGACAGGGTGGTGGAAACACCATATATTTT. Its protein is CASSLSGQGGGNTIYF.

The chain carries TRBV5-1 and TRBJ2-5; 9 bases align to TRBD1. The last part of the DNA fits TRBJ2-7 better; the J call may be wrong. The germline CDR1 and CDR2 sequences are SGHRS and YFSETQ. The CDR3 runs to 15 residues. The CDR3 protein is CASRQDRGSYYEQYF. CDR3 coding DNA: TGCGCCAGCAGGCAGGACAGGGGCAGTTACTACGAGCAGTACTTC.

J is TRBJ2-5 and V is TRBV19, with TRBD2 matching over 9 bases. This CDR3 is 17 amino acids long. Per the germline V gene, CDR1 is LNHDA and CDR2 is SQIVND (reference sequence). Trimming took 0 bases from V and 5 from J; bases not matched to a gene: 10. The CDR3 region is CASSIELAGLGGETQYF. The CDR3 coding sequence is TGTGCCAGTAGTATAGAACTAGCGGGCCTCGGGGGGGAGACCCAGTACTTC.

J is TRBJ1-6 and V is TRBV27, with a weak D call TRBD1 (6 bases). The germline V gene encodes CDR1 MNHEY and CDR2 SMNVEV (reference sequence). Trimming left V 1 base short and J 9 bases short, with 16 bases between. The CDR3 is 16 amino acids. DNA of the CDR3: TGTGCCAGCAGTTTATTCCCAGGGGCGAAGACTTCACCCCTCCACTTT. Its protein product is CASSLFPGAKTSPLHF.

This chain uses TRBV28 with TRBJ2-7; TRBD1 might be the D (6 bases). The CDR3 is 14 amino acids. V shed 2 bases and J shed 3 bases, with 11 bases lying between them. Germline V gene sequence: CDR1 MDHEN, CDR2 SYDVKM. In DNA, the CDR3 is TGTGCCAGCAGTTTAGTCGACAGGAGCTACGAGCAGTACTTC. It encodes CASSLVDRSYEQYF. The full variable domain, rest sourced from reference TRBV28 and TRBJ2-7, is DVKVTQSSRYLVKRTGEKVFLECVQDMDHENMFWYRQDPGLGLRLIYFSYDVKMKEKGDIPEGYSVSREKKERFSLILESASTNQTSMYLCASSLVDRSYEQYFGPGTRLTVT.

This clone appeared a few times. This chain joins TRBV7-9 and TRBJ2-3, with a tentative D call TRBD2 (5 bases). The ends were cut back, 1 base at V and 0 bases at J, with 8 bases in the middle. Per the germline V gene, CDR1 is SEHNR and CDR2 is FQNEAQ (reference sequence). This CDR3 contains 15 residues. Here the CDR3 reads CASSLGEGSTDTQYF. The CDR3, as DNA: TGTGCCAGCAGCTTAGGTGAGGGCAGCACAGATACGCAGTATTTT.

J is TRBJ2-3 and V is TRBV6-1; 10 bases agree with TRBD2. The junction had 4 bases not matched to a gene; V was cut back by 4 bases and J by 3 bases. CDR1 is MNHNS, CDR2 SASEGT, per germline. This CDR3 region has 15 residues. This CDR3 is CASSALAGVTDTQYF. CDR3 nucleotide sequence: TGTGCCAGCAGTGCTCTAGCGGGAGTAACAGATACGCAGTATTTT.

The chain is built from TRBV6-1 and TRBJ2-3; TRBD1 agrees at 8 bases. Germline V gene data show CDR1 as MNHNS and CDR2 as SASEGT. V lost 6 bases, J lost 2 bases, and 7 bases stayed unmatched. The CDR3 is made up of 15 amino acids. The CDR3 bases are TGTGCCAGCAGCCAGACAGGGGCCCTCACAGATACGCAGTATTTT. Protein product: CASSQTGALTDTQYF.

V gene TRBV28 combines with J gene TRBJ2-3; 10 bases match TRBD1. The CDR3 runs 17 residues. Germline V gene sequence: CDR1 MDHEN, CDR2 SYDVKM. After removal of 3 bases from V and 5 bases from J, the junction contained 11 bases not matched to a gene. The CDR3 coding sequence is TGTGCCAGCAGTTTCTCCCAGACAGGGGGCTGGGGAGATACGCAGTATTTT. This encodes CASSFSQTGGWGDTQYF.